This T cell receptor beta chain was captured by sequencing in a study of OX40 agonist ivuxolimab in advanced cancers. CDR3 size: 11 residues. V was cut by 5 bases and J by 8 bases, with 12 bases left in between. CDR1 is SQVTM, CDR2 ANQGSEA, per germline. The repertoire was sequenced with immunoSEQ multiplex PCR; TCRdb's copy has only in-frame clones and lacks some. The sample holds 95,000 to 150,000 clones, 80% to 95% seen once. The rearrangement uses TRBV29-1 and TRBJ1-1; D is uncertain. The receptor's source is an adult with an advanced solid tumor such as melanoma, head and neck, liver or kidney cancer. The sequences come from CD4+ or CD8+ T cells sorted from blood, collected in a trial of the OX40 agonist ivuxolimab. CDR3 nucleotides: TGCAGCGTTATAAGAGGTGAAGAAGCTTTCTTT. Translated, it gives CSVIRGEEAFF.